These T cell receptor beta chains were read from a single sample in a study of blood T cell repertoires in COVID-19. Sequencing used immunoSEQ multiplex PCR; TCRdb keeps in-frame clones, though not all of them. The sample holds approximately 220,000 clones, 65% to 85% seen once. The sample comprised peripheral blood. These receptor sequences come from a woman aged 80 or older with acute or convalescent COVID-19. The CDR3 runs from the conserved cysteine through the conserved F or W. Each record gives: V gene, clone size, D gene, J gene, CDR3 protein, CDR3 DNA. D genes are given only for firm matches. Part of the rows lack a size; the others show once, few, many or a class for expanded clones.

>TRBV18|-|TRBD1|TRBJ2-4
CASSPLAGGAVKNIQYF
TGTGCCAGCTCACCATTGGCAGGGGGCGCGGTCAAAAACATTCAGTACTTC
>TRBV29-1|-|-|TRBJ2-5
CSVEGGTGDGPQYF
TGCAGCGTTGAAGGCGGCACGGGGGACGGGCCCCAGTACTTC
>TRBV3-1/TRBV3-2|few|TRBD2|TRBJ2-3
CASSLGWSGRSTDTQYF
TGTGCCAGCAGCCTCGGGTGGAGCGGGAGGAGTACAGATACGCAGTATTTT
>TRBV19|-|TRBD1|TRBJ2-5
CASSPGQGIETQYF
TGTGCCAGTAGTCCCGGACAGGGGATAGAGACCCAGTACTTC
>TRBV7-9|-|-|TRBJ2-7
CASSLETAGQYF
TGTGCCAGCAGCTTAGAAACCGCGGGTCAGTACTTC
>TRBV5-4|-|TRBD1|TRBJ1-4
CASSTPGGTGNEKLFF
TGTGCCAGCAGCACTCCCGGCGGGACAGGCAATGAAAAACTGTTTTTT
>TRBV6-5|-|TRBD1|TRBJ2-7
CASSRGQGREQYF
TGTGCCAGCAGCCGGGGACAGGGTCGAGAGCAGTACTTC
>TRBV10-1|-|TRBD2|TRBJ2-5
CASSPGSPGLAGRQETQYF
TGCGCCAGCAGTCCAGGGTCCCCGGGACTAGCGGGAAGGCAAGAGACCCAGTACTTC
>TRBV7-3|-|TRBD2|TRBJ2-1
CASSIRGTSGNLAYNEQFF
TGTGCCAGCAGCATAAGAGGGACTAGCGGGAATTTGGCCTACAATGAGCAGTTCTTC
>TRBV6-6|-|TRBD1|TRBJ1-2
CASSRDRDYGYTF
TGTGCCAGCAGTAGGGACAGAGACTATGGCTACACCTTC
>TRBV2|-|-|TRBJ1-6
CASTETVALHF
TGTGCCAGCACCGAGACAGTAGCCCTCCACTTT
>TRBV5-1|-|-|TRBJ2-1
CASSLGTVVSYNEQFF
TGCGCCAGCAGCTTGGGTACGGTCGTCTCCTACAATGAGCAGTTCTTC
>TRBV5-1|once|TRBD1|TRBJ2-7
CASSIGTGLYEQYF
TGCGCCAGCAGCATCGGGACAGGGCTCTACGAGCAGTACTTC
>TRBV18|-|TRBD1|TRBJ2-7
CASSPIPPSDRGRYEQYF
TGTGCCAGCTCACCAATCCCCCCCTCCGACAGGGGGAGATACGAGCAGTACTTC
>TRBV28|-|-|TRBJ2-7
CASSLSFYEQYF
TGTGCCAGCAGTTTATCTTTCTACGAGCAGTACTTC
>TRBV20-1|-|-|TRBJ2-2
CSARVSGELFF
TGCAGTGCTAGAGTATCCGGGGAGCTGTTTTTT
>TRBV18|-|-|TRBJ1-1
CASSPLGEARAEAFF
TGTGCCAGCTCACCTCTTGGGGAGGCGAGGGCTGAAGCTTTCTTT
>TRBV3-1/TRBV3-2|-|TRBD1|TRBJ1-1
CASSLLDRDTEAFF
TGTGCCAGCAGCCTACTAGACAGGGACACTGAAGCTTTCTTT
>TRBV11-1|-|TRBD1|TRBJ2-7
CASSLDRERYEQYF
TGTGCCAGCAGCCTCGACAGGGAACGCTACGAGCAGTACTTC
>TRBV7-3|-|-|TRBJ2-2
CASRGLNGELFF
TGTGCCTCCAGAGGACTTAACGGGGAGCTGTTTTTT
>TRBV3-1/TRBV3-2|-|TRBD1|TRBJ1-6
CASRQGQNNSPLHF
TGTGCCAGCAGACAGGGACAGAATAATTCACCCCTCCACTTT
>TRBV5-1|-|TRBD1|TRBJ1-2
CASSAGQGVYGYTF
TGCGCCAGCAGCGCCGGACAGGGGGTCTATGGCTACACCTTC
>TRBV25-1|few|TRBD1|TRBJ1-4
CASSALLSLTGGNEKLFF
TGTGCCAGCAGTGCGCTCTTAAGCCTGACAGGGGGCAATGAAAAACTGTTTTTT
>TRBV19|-|-|TRBJ2-1
CASSILANEQFF
TGTGCCAGTAGTATATTAGCCAATGAGCAGTTCTTC
>TRBV5-1|-|TRBD2|TRBJ2-2
CASSLEAGGNTGELFF
TGCGCCAGCAGCTTGGAAGCGGGGGGGAACACCGGGGAGCTGTTTTTT
>TRBV6-5|-|TRBD1|TRBJ1-1
CASSLNRGWGGTEAFF
TGTGCCAGCAGTTTAAACAGGGGGTGGGGTGGCACTGAAGCTTTCTTT
>TRBV29-1|once|-|TRBJ1-5
CSVEAGAGQPQHF
TGCAGCGTAGAAGCAGGGGCGGGTCAGCCCCAGCATTTT
>TRBV10-3|-|TRBD2|TRBJ2-5
CAISELAGGPGETQYF
TGTGCCATCAGTGAGCTAGCGGGGGGGCCGGGTGAGACCCAGTACTTC